This passage covers 7 T cell receptor beta chains from one sample sequenced in a study of T cell repertoires in cytomegalovirus infection. TCRdb redid the calling of the reads with MiXCR, one entry per CDR3 protein. The profile shows 150,000 to 200,000 distinct CDR3 sequences, about 15% of them singletons. Sequencing used PBMCs. The receptors here all came from a human donor in good health (CMV status not recorded). Some clones in this sample may be carry-over from other donors' samples.

This clonotype was counted many times. The rearrangement uses TRBV5-8 and TRBJ2-7; 11 bases fit TRBD2. Trimming cost V 3 bases and J 3 bases; bases outside gene matches: 2. From germline, CDR1 is SGHTS and CDR2 YDEGEE. The CDR3 is 14 amino acids. CDR3 sequence reads: CASSSTSGSYEQYF. Here the CDR3 DNA reads TGTGCCAGCAGCTCCACTAGCGGGAGCTACGAGCAGTACTTC. Variable domain in full (rest from reference TRBV5-8 and TRBJ2-7): EAGVTQSPTHLIKTRGQQATLRCSPISGHTSVYWYQQALGLGLQFLLWYDEGEERNRGNFPPRFSGRQFPNYSSELNVNALELEDSALYLCASSSTSGSYEQYFGPGTRLTVT.

This clonotype was seen ten or more times. This chain links TRBV12-3 or TRBV12-4 with TRBJ1-3; D gene uncertain. The CDR3 consists of 16 residues. V lost 7 bases and J lost 0, with 16 bases in between. The CDR3 bases are TGTGCCAGCACCGAGACCGGGCTTACCTCTGGAAACACCATATATTTT. It translates to CASTETGLTSGNTIYF.

CDR3 nucleotide sequence: TGCAGTGCTAGCCAGGGGATCCATCAGCCCCAGCATTTT. It codes for CSASQGIHQPQHF. The genes are TRBV20-1 and TRBJ1-5; perhaps TRBD1 as D (6 bases). This CDR3 is built from 13 residues. V lost 3 bases and J 5 bases, leaving 11 bases between the germline ends. CDR1 is DFQATT, CDR2 SNEGSKA, per germline (reference sequence).

The chain couples TRBV10-3 to TRBJ2-7, with 10 bases lining up with TRBD2. Germline assignment: CDR1 ENHRY and CDR2 SYGVKD. CDR3 length: 13 amino acids. V was clipped by 8 bases and J by 3 bases; unmatched bases: 4. For the CDR3, the DNA is TGTGCCATCGCGGGACTAGCGAACTACGAGCAGTACTTC. This codes for CAIAGLANYEQYF.

This clonotype was counted many times. The J gene is TRBJ2-2, the V gene TRBV6-5; 11 nucleotides align to TRBD1. Germline values: CDR1 MNHEY, CDR2 SVGAGI. This CDR3 contains 15 residues. The J segment lost 5 bases and the V segment lost 6 bases, leaving 5 bases of the junction unmatched. CDR3 residues: CASRGQGEWTGELFF. CDR3 nucleotide sequence: TGTGCCAGCAGGGGACAGGGGGAATGGACCGGGGAGCTGTTTTTT.

This clonotype has only a few counts. This rearrangement joins TRBV28 to TRBJ2-5, with D tentatively TRBD1 or TRBD2 (5 bases each). V was clipped by 3 bases and J by 4 bases, with 9 bases between them. CDR3 length equals 13 residues. CDR1 and CDR2 (germline): MDHEN, SYDVKM. As DNA, the CDR3 is TGTGCCAGCAGTTTGTTTGGGGGAGAGACCCAGTACTTC. Protein sequence: CASSLFGGETQYF.

This clonotype was observed a few times. The V call is TRBV12-5, the J call TRBJ2-3, with D hard to call. Trimming removed 0 bases from V and 11 bases from J, with 6 bases in between. Germline V lookup: CDR1 LGHNT, CDR2 FRNRAP. The CDR3 is 11 residues long. The CDR3 protein is CASGLVIGQYF. The CDR3, as DNA: TGTGCTAGTGGTTTGGTAATTGGGCAGTATTTT.